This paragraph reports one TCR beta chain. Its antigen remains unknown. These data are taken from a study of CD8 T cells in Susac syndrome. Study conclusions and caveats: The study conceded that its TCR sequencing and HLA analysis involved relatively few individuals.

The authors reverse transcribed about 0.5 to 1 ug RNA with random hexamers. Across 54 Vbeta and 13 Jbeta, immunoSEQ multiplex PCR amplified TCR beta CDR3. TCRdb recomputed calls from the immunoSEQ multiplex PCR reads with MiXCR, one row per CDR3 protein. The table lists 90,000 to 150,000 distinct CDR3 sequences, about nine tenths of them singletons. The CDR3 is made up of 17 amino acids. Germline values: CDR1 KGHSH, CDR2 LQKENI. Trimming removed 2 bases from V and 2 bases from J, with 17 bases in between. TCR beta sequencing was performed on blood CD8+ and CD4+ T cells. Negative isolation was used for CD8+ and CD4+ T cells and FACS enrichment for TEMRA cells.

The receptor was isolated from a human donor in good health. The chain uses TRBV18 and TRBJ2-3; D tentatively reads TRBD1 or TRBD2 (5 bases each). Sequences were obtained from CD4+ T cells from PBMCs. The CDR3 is CASSPIISVGDTDTQYF. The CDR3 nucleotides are TGTGCCAGCTCACCAATCATCTCGGTGGGGGACACAGATACGCAGTATTTT. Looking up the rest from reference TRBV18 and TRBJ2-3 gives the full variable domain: NAGVMQNPRHLVRRRGQEARLRCSPMKGHSHVYWYRQLPEEGLKFMVYLQKENIIDESGMPKERFSAEFPKEGPSILRIQQVVRGDSAAYFCASSPIISVGDTDTQYFGPGTRLTVL.